This T cell receptor beta chain was identified during a study of blood T cell repertoires in COVID-19. Study-wide background: COVID-19 samples, acute and convalescent, were from the United States, Italy and Spain. PBMCs, B-cell-depleted T cells, or T cells were the source of the cDNA or gDNA that made up the material.

Followed longitudinally, the Seattle patients had been enrolled during active infection. V was pared by 6 bases and J by 4 bases, with 20 bases between. The CDR3 is 16 amino acids. CDR1 and CDR2 (germline): SGHTA, FQGNSA. Only in-frame clones appear in the TCRdb table, and some are missing; sequencing was by immunoSEQ multiplex PCR. The sample lists roughly 160,000 clones; almost 85% were seen once. The sequence came from an elderly woman with COVID-19, enrolled during active disease. The V call is TRBV7-2, the J call TRBJ2-3; possible D gene TRBD1, 5 bases. The source material was peripheral blood. The CDR3 spells CASSLRGSGLADTQYF. CDR3 DNA sequence: TGTGCCAGCAGTCTAAGAGGTTCAGGGTTGGCAGATACGCAGTATTTT.